The T cell receptor (beta chain) under discussion was sequenced for a study of regulatory T cells in long-lasting Graves disease. Researchers made TCR beta libraries by using iRepertoire HTBI primers and running Arm-PCR on CDR3 regions. TCRdb passed the multiplex PCR reads through MiXCR, listing each CDR3 protein once. The sample records approximately 440,000 distinct CDR3 sequences, 15% to 20% being singletons. Germline V gives CDR1 SEHNR, CDR2 FQNEAQ (reference sequence). The CDR3 covers 12 residues. V was cut by 4 bases and J by 8 bases, with 9 bases left in between. The time point was: newly diagnosed GD, antithyroid drugs for less than 3 months. The TCR library was prepared using RNA isolated from PBMCs. This clonotype was picked up many times. These data also featured in a second study, about T cells in Graves' hyperthyroidism and ophthalmopathy. That work states: Subjects aged 18 to 65 presented with newly diagnosed hyperthyroidism of less than 2 months' duration.

The specimen comprised peripheral blood mononuclear cells (PBMCs), sampled at new diagnosis, from a patient treated with antithyroid drugs. The sequence was obtained from a middle-aged man with Graves disease. The chain recombines TRBV7-9 with TRBJ2-1; a possible D gene is TRBD1 (5 bases). CDR3 bases: TGTGCCAGCAGCTCCCTCAGGGATGAGCAGTTCTTC. This translates into CASSSLRDEQFF. The full variable domain, in which reference TRBV7-9 and TRBJ2-1 provide the parts outside the CDR3, is DTGVSQNPRHKITKRGQNVTFRCDPISEHNRLYWYRQTLGQGPEFLTYFQNEAQLEKSRLLSDRFSAERPKGSFSTLEIQRTEQGDSAMYLCASSSLRDEQFFGPGTRLTVL.